One sample yielded the 28 T cell receptor beta chains listed below, sequenced in a study of breast tumors, draining lymph nodes, adjacent tissues (dated by TCRdb to the mid-2010s). Lymph node samples came from the axillary draining lymph nodes of breast cancer patients. The receptor library was made with multiplex PCR. TCRdb lists the instrument as Illumina HiSeq 2000. TCRdb ran its own pipeline on the public reads, namely fastp trimming at Q25 and MiXCR clone calling, and kept in-frame beta chains. Rows with one shared CDR3 protein collapse into an entry with the most common genes and DNA. The sample records 200,000 to 300,000 distinct CDR3 sequences, 30% of which are singletons. The ten largest make up 0.85% to 1.2% of the sample. Material for sequencing was axillary lymph node tissue. The receptors were gathered from a female donor with breast cancer. Some clones in this sample may be carry-over from other donors' samples.

The gene calls are TRBV25-1 and TRBJ2-1; weak D call: TRBD1 (7 bases). V lost 4 bases, J lost 8 bases, and 27 bases lay in between. CDR3 length equals 18 residues. CDR1 and CDR2 (germline): MGHDK, SYGVNS. The CDR3 DNA reads as TGTGCCAGCAGTGCTGGGGGGACGGAAAAGGGGGCGATTTATGAGCAGTTCTTC. It encodes CASSAGGTEKGAIYEQFF.

This clonotype showed up many times. J is TRBJ2-5 and V is TRBV20-1, with a weak D call TRBD1 (5 bases). V was pared by 1 base and J by 5 bases, with 8 bases between. The CDR3 spans 12 residues. Germline V gene sequence: CDR1 DFQATT, CDR2 SNEGSKA (reference sequence). CDR3 DNA: TGCAGTGCTAGAGCAGGGTACGAGACCCAGTACTTC. Translating it yields CSARAGYETQYF.

This clonotype was observed a handful of times. Its ends do not fully match the called genes, so a read error is possible. The chain uses TRBV6-6 and TRBJ2-1; 13 bases are a match to TRBD2. This CDR3 is built from 17 residues. Germline values: CDR1 MNHNY, CDR2 SVGAGI (reference sequence). The CDR3 DNA follows: TGTGTCAGCAGTTTCTTACTAGCGGGAGGGCTTTACAATGAGCAGTTCTTC. This codes for CVSSFLLAGGLYNEQFF.

The chain recombines TRBV5-6 with TRBJ2-1; 9 nucleotides align to TRBD2. Trimming at V came to 6 bases and at J to 5 bases, leaving 12 bases not matched to a gene. CDR1 and CDR2 (germline): SGHDT, YYEEEE. The CDR3 contains 16 residues. CDR3 sequence (DNA): TGTGCCAGCACCGACGCTAGGCGGGAGGGAGACAATGAGCAGTTCTTC. Amino acid sequence: CASTDARREGDNEQFF.

This clonotype was seen just once. The chain recombines TRBV3-1 with TRBJ2-7; 7 bases match TRBD2. Trimming removed 0 bases from V and 2 bases from J; junction bases left unmatched: 10. The CDR3 length is 17 residues. The V gene's germline CDR1 is LGHDT and CDR2 YNNKEL (reference sequence). CDR3 amino acids: CASSQDLDSGLPYEQYF. The CDR3 DNA is TGTGCCAGCAGCCAAGATCTGGATAGCGGGCTTCCCTACGAGCAGTACTTC.

In this sample, this clonotype turned up many times. The chain is built from TRBV2 and TRBJ1-5; 7 nucleotides align to TRBD1. The length of the CDR3 is 16 residues. V lost 5 bases to trimming and J lost 3 bases; unmatched junction nucleotides: 10. Germline values: CDR1 SNHLY, CDR2 FYNNEI. CDR3 region: CASSPKDRIHNQPQHF. CDR3 DNA: TGTGCCAGCAGTCCAAAGGACAGGATTCACAATCAGCCCCAGCATTTT.

This clonotype came up many times. V gene TRBV5-6 combines with J gene TRBJ2-3; perhaps TRBD2 as D (6 bases). The germline V gene has CDR1 SGHDT and CDR2 YYEEEE. The V gene lost 1 base and the J gene lost 2 bases, with 11 bases spanning the gap. The CDR3 extends over 15 amino acids. CDR3 sequence (DNA): TGTGCCAGCAGCTTGCCTGGGGGACTCACAGATACGCAGTATTTT. Encoded protein: CASSLPGGLTDTQYF.

Only one count was recorded for this clonotype. A much larger clone sits a single nucleotide away, making a read error possible. The chain carries TRBV5-4 and TRBJ2-3, with D tentatively TRBD1 or TRBD2 (6 bases each). V dropped 3 bases and J dropped 1 base, with 18 bases sitting between them. The CDR3 runs 17 residues. Germline assignment: CDR1 SGHNT and CDR2 YYREEE (reference sequence). DNA of the CDR3: TGTGCCAGCAGCTACCCGGGACCGGGGGCCGGCACAGATACGCAGTATTTT. Translating gives CASSYPGPGAGTDTQYF. Together with reference TRBV5-4 and TRBJ2-3, the CDR3 gives the full variable domain: ETGVTQSPTHLIKTRGQQVTLRCSSQSGHNTVSWYQQALGQGPQFIFQYYREEENGRGNFPPRFSGLQFPNYSSELNVNALELDDSALYLCASSYPGPGAGTDTQYFGPGTRLTVL.

This clonotype showed up many times. The chain combines TRBV14 with TRBJ1-4; a possible D gene is TRBD1 (6 bases). The CDR3 sequence is 13 residues long. The germline V gene has CDR1 SGHDN and CDR2 FVKESK. V was pared by 7 bases and J by 4 bases, with 10 bases between. The CDR3 spells CASKQGLNEKLFF. DNA of the CDR3: TGTGCCAGCAAACAGGGCCTTAATGAAAAACTGTTTTTT.

A note on this clonotype: A much more abundant neighbour one base away suggests this may be a read error. This chain links TRBV10-3 with TRBJ1-2; 9 bases line up with TRBD1. The germline gives CDR1 ENHRY, CDR2 SYGVKD. This CDR3 spans 15 amino acids. The CDR3 bases are TGTGCCAGCAGTGAAGTAGCGGGACAGGGATATGGCTACACCTTC. Amino acid sequence: CASSEVAGQGYGYTF.

V is TRBV27 and J is TRBJ2-7; perhaps D is TRBD1 or TRBD2 (6 bases each). The CDR3 is 16 amino acids. V was cut by 2 bases and J by 3 bases, with 17 bases left in between. Germline V gene lookup returns CDR1 MNHEY and CDR2 SMNVEV (reference sequence). The CDR3 loop reads CASSLGLGGGLYEQYF. DNA of the CDR3: TGTGCCAGCAGTTTAGGGTTAGGGGGAGGTCTCTACGAGCAGTACTTC.

In this sample, this clonotype turned up a few times. This may be a read error, as it is one base from a much larger clone. The chain combines TRBV20-1 with TRBJ2-7; perhaps TRBD2 as D (5 bases). The V gene's germline CDR1 is DFQATT and CDR2 SNEGSKA (reference sequence). Trimming removed 4 bases from V and 6 bases from J, with 19 bases in between. The CDR3 has 14 amino acids. CDR3 sequence: CSAKSMRTGSEQYF. CDR3 DNA sequence: TGCAGTGCTAAAAGCATGCGGACGGGATCCGAGCAGTACTTC.

In this sample, this clonotype turned up many times. The chain carries TRBV7-9 and TRBJ2-1; D is uncertain. Trimming removed 7 bases at V and 9 bases at J, with 22 bases between. The CDR3 is 15 residues long. Germline assignment: CDR1 SEHNR and CDR2 FQNEAQ (reference sequence). CDR3 sequence: CASTLIISRGSEQFF. CDR3 coding DNA: TGTGCCAGCACCCTCATCATAAGTCGAGGATCTGAGCAGTTCTTC.

This clonotype has at least ten counts. The chain carries TRBV12-3 or TRBV12-4 and TRBJ1-6; D gene uncertain. This CDR3 spans 12 amino acids. V lost 7 bases to trimming and J lost 7 bases, with 8 bases between them. This chain's CDR3 is CASTLTNSPLHF. The CDR3, as DNA: TGTGCCAGCACCTTAACCAATTCACCCCTCCACTTT.

Note on this clonotype: A much larger clone lies a single base off, so this may be a read error. The chain uses TRBV5-1 and TRBJ2-1; 8 bases fit TRBD2. The junction had 22 bases not matched to a gene; V was cut back by 0 bases and J by 8 bases. The germline gives CDR1 SGHRS, CDR2 YFSETQ. The CDR3 has 20 residues. The CDR3 here is CASSLAGPRREAGVLDEQFF. The DNA for the CDR3 is TGCGCCAGCAGCTTGGCCGGACCTAGGAGGGAAGCGGGAGTTCTCGATGAGCAGTTCTTC.

About this clonotype: It may be a read error: a sequence one base away is much more abundant. The chain links TRBV14 to TRBJ2-3; D is perhaps TRBD1 or TRBD2 (6 bases each). This CDR3 is built from 15 residues. CDR1 SGHDN and CDR2 FVKESK come from the germline V gene. Trimming took 4 bases from V and 4 from J, leaving 15 bases between them. This CDR3 reads CASSPRTASADTQYF. For the CDR3, the DNA is TGTGCCAGCAGCCCAAGGACAGCTAGCGCAGATACGCAGTATTTT.

The chain recombines TRBV27 with TRBJ1-4, with a weak D call TRBD1 (5 bases). Germline loops: CDR1 MNHEY, CDR2 SMNVEV (reference sequence). The CDR3 sequence is 15 residues long. V lost 3 bases to trimming and J lost 5 bases, with 13 bases between them. The chain's CDR3 is CASSLTVGANEKLFF. DNA of the CDR3: TGTGCCAGCAGTTTGACAGTCGGTGCGAATGAAAAACTGTTTTTT.

The chain links TRBV11-2 to TRBJ2-7; 8 positions agree with TRBD1. The CDR3 extends over 15 amino acids. Germline CDR1 reads SGHAT; CDR2 reads FQNNGV. Germline trimming cut 5 bases from V and 3 bases from J; bases unmatched to any gene: 9. The CDR3 here is CASSHPDRANYEQYF. CDR3 in DNA: TGTGCCAGCAGCCATCCGGACAGGGCGAACTACGAGCAGTACTTC.

This clonotype came up many times. The chain has TRBV20-1 and TRBJ2-3, with 8 bases identical to TRBD2. Losses at the gene ends were 1 base for V and 3 bases for J; bases not matched to a gene: 6. The CDR3 length is 15 residues. Germline V gene sequence: CDR1 DFQATT, CDR2 SNEGSKA (reference sequence). The CDR3 region is CSARVWVAGTDTQYF. CDR3 nucleotides: TGCAGTGCTAGAGTTTGGGTAGCGGGGACAGATACGCAGTATTTT.

This clonotype was seen more than once but under ten times. V usage is TRBV3-1 and J usage is TRBJ2-1; D is undetermined. Germline CDR1 is LGHDT and CDR2 is YNNKEL (reference sequence). The CDR3 covers 12 residues. V lost 6 bases and J lost 9, with 12 bases in between. The CDR3 nucleotides are TGTGCCAGCAGTCGGACGAGTGGTGAGCAGTTCTTC. Its translation is CASSRTSGEQFF.

The chain employs TRBV19 and TRBJ1-1; possible D gene TRBD1, 5 bases. The germline gives CDR1 LNHDA, CDR2 SQIVND (reference sequence). This CDR3 is built from 13 residues. V gave up 9 bases and J gave up 0 bases, with 11 bases separating them. CDR3 sequence: CASRGTLNTEAFF. Here the CDR3 DNA reads TGTGCCAGCAGAGGGACTTTGAACACTGAAGCTTTCTTT.

In regard to this clonotype: The junction departs from germline at one end; a sequencing error may be responsible. The V gene is TRBV7-3, the J gene TRBJ1-3; TRBD1 matches 9 bases. Germline loops: CDR1 SGHTA, CDR2 FQGTGA. The CDR3 runs 15 residues. Written as DNA, the CDR3 is TGTGCCAGCAGCTACACAGGGGGCTCTGGAAACACCATGCATTTT. Residues: CASSYTGGSGNTMHF.

Many counts were recorded for this clonotype. The V gene is TRBV2, the J gene TRBJ2-3, with D hard to call. The CDR3 has 13 amino acids. Germline values: CDR1 SNHLY, CDR2 FYNNEI. V was shortened by 4 bases and J by 6 bases, with 11 bases between the two germline ends. CDR3: CASSAGFGDTQYF. For the CDR3, the DNA is TGTGCCAGCAGTGCCGGGTTTGGGGATACGCAGTATTTT.

This clonotype has a count of ten or more. This chain links TRBV30 with TRBJ2-7; no clear D gene. V was pared by 0 bases and J by 5 bases, with 5 bases between. CDR1 is GTSNPN, CDR2 SVGIG, per germline (reference sequence). CDR3 length: 11 residues. The DNA for the CDR3 is TGTGCCTGGAGTGTAGGTGACGAGCAGTACTTC. The encoded protein is CAWSVGDEQYF.

This clonotype was recorded once. V is TRBV25-1 and J is TRBJ1-2; TRBD1 matches at 7 bases. Trimming cost V 1 base and J 8 bases; bases outside gene matches: 7. Germline assignment: CDR1 MGHDK and CDR2 SYGVNS. This CDR3 has 14 amino acids. This CDR3 is CASSELKGGRGYTF. The CDR3 DNA follows: TGTGCCAGCAGTGAATTAAAAGGGGGCCGGGGCTACACCTTC.

This sequence joins TRBV28 and TRBJ2-5; the match to TRBD2 covers 9 bases. The CDR3 has 15 residues. The germline CDR1 and CDR2 sequences are MDHEN and SYDVKM. V lost 6 bases, J lost 4 bases, and 9 bases stayed unmatched. CDR3 nucleotides: TGTGCCAGCAGGGGTGGTGGCGGGAGGGCAGAGACCCAGTACTTC. Protein: CASRGGGGRAETQYF.

This clonotype was counted a few times. V gene TRBV20-1 combines with J gene TRBJ2-1; TRBD2 agrees at 10 bases. Germline V gene lookup returns CDR1 DFQATT and CDR2 SNEGSKA (reference sequence). V shed 6 bases, J shed 1 base, and the junction held 9 bases outside the gene matches. This CDR3 has 16 amino acids. The CDR3: CSAHPRAGGSYNEQFF. The CDR3 DNA is TGCAGTGCCCATCCCCGAGCGGGAGGGTCCTACAATGAGCAGTTCTTC.

At least ten counts were recorded for this clonotype. This chain joins TRBV11-3 and TRBJ1-6; D perhaps matches TRBD1 (6 bases). V was shortened by 5 bases and J by 7 bases, with 12 bases between the two germline ends. The CDR3 loop spans 14 amino acids. CDR1 is SGHNT, CDR2 YENEEA, per germline. CDR3 sequence: CASSGGFRNSPLHF. The DNA of the CDR3 is TGTGCCAGCAGCGGGGGCTTTCGGAATTCACCCCTCCACTTT.